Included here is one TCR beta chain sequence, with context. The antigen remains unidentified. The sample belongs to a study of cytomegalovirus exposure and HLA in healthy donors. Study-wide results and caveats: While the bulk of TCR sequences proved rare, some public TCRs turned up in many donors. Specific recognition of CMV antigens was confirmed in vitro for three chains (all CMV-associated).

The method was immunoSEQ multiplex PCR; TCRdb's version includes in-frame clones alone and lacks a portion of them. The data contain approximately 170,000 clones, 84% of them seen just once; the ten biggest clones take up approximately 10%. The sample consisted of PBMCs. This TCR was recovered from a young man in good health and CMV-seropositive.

This chain's CDR3 is CASSTGTAGNTIYF. The CDR3 bases are TGCGCCAGCAGCACCGGGACAGCTGGAAACACCATATATTTT. This sequence joins TRBV5-1 and TRBJ1-3; the match to TRBD1 covers 7 bases. CDR3 length: 14 amino acids. V shed 4 bases and J 2 bases; nucleotides not matched to a gene: 3. From germline, CDR1 is SGHRS and CDR2 YFSETQ.